This T cell receptor beta chain was recorded in a study of Tregs in tolerant kidney transplant recipients. General study points: Validation in larger populations is needed because few patients were studied.

Sequencing was performed with immunoSEQ multiplex PCR; in TCRdb, only in-frame clones are kept and a portion is missing. The top ten clones hold about 10% of a sample with some 66,000 clones, roughly 89% of them seen once. Trimming removed 6 bases at V and 2 bases at J, with 14 bases between. This CDR3 comprises 14 residues. Germline values: CDR1 MNHEY, CDR2 SMNVEV (reference sequence). Note on this clone: The antigen remains unidentified.

V usage is TRBV27 and J usage is TRBJ2-7; no clear D gene. The source of this sequence is a human donor who received a combined kidney and bone marrow transplant. The specimen was CD8+ T cells from blood, collected before the transplant. The CDR3, as DNA: TGTGCCAGCAGCCTTATAACACCCCCCTACGAGCAGTACTTC. It yields the protein CASSLITPPYEQYF.